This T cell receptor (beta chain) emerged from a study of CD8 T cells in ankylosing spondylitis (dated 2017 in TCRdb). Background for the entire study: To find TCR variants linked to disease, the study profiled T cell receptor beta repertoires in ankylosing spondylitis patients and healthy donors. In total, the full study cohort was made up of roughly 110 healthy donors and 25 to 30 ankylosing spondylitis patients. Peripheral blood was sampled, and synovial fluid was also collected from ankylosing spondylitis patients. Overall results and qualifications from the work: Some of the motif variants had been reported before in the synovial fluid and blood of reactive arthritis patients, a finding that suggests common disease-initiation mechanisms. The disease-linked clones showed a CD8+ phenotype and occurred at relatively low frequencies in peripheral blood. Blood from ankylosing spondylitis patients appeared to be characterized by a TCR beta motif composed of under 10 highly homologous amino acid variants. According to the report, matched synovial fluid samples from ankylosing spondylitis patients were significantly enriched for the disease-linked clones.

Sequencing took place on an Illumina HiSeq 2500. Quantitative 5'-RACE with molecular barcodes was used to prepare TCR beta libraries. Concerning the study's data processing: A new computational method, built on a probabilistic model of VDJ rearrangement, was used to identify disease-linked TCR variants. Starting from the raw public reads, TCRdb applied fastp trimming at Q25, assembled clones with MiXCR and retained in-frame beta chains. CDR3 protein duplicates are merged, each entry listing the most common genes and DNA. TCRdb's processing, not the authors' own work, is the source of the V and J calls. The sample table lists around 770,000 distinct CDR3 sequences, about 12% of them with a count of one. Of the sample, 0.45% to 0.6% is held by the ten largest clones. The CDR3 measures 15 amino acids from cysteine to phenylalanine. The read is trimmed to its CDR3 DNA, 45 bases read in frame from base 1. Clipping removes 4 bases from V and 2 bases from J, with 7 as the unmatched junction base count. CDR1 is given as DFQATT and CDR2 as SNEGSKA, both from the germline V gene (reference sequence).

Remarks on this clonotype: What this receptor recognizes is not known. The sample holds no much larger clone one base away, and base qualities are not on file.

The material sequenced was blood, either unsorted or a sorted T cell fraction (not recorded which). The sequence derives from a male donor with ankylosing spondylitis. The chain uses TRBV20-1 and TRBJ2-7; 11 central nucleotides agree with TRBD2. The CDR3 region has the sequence CSATGTSGLTYEQYF. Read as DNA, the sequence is TGCAGTGCTACTGGGACTAGCGGCTTGACCTACGAGCAGTACTTC.